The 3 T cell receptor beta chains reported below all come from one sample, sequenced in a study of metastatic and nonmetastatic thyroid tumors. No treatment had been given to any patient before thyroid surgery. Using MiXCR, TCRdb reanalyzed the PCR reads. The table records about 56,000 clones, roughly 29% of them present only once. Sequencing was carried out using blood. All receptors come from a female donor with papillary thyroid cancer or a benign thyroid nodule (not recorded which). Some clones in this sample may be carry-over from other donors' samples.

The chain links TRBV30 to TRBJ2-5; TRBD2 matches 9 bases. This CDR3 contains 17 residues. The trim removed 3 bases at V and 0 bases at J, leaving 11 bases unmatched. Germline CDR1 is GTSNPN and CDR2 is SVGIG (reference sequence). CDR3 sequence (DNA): TGTGCCTGGAGCCCCCTCCCTAGCGGGAAAAACCAAGAGACCCAGTACTTC. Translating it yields CAWSPLPSGKNQETQYF.

In DNA form, the CDR3 reads TGTGCCACCAGCCGTGACAGGGAGTTCTACAATGAGCAGTTCTTC. Translation: CATSRDREFYNEQFF. The chain links TRBV15 to TRBJ2-1; 7 bases match TRBD1. V dropped 5 bases and J dropped 3; count of bases not matched to a gene: 7. The CDR3 spans 15 residues. Germline V gene sequence: CDR1 LNHNV, CDR2 YYDKDF (reference sequence).

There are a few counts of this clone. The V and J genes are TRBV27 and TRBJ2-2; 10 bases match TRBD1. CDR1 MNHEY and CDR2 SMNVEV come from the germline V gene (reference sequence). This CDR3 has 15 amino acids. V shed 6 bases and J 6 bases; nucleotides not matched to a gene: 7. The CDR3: CASSPGTGEAGELFF. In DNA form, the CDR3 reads TGTGCCAGCAGCCCCGGGACAGGGGAGGCCGGGGAGCTGTTTTTT.